This section outlines one T cell receptor beta chain sequence together with its context. Its antigen is unidentified. V dropped 7 bases and J dropped 5; count of bases not matched to a gene: 4. The CDR3 has 12 amino acids. Germline CDR1 reads SQVTM; CDR2 reads ANQGSEA. This sample was taken from a study of T cell responses to AZD1222 COVID-19 vaccine. Study-wide findings and caveats: With dominance at 160-218 and 743-854, vaccine-associated CD4 TCRs spanned spike. Baseline serostatus was positive in only a handful of AZD1222 recipients. Two doses of AZD1222 preceded a rise in Spike-specific TCR breadth and depth. Most donors were white British and more were female, and clonal diversity was possibly underestimated.

The table came from immunoSEQ multiplex PCR; TCRdb's copy has only in-frame clones and leaves some out. The data show tens of thousands of clones, more than 80% seen once. The J gene is TRBJ2-5, the V gene TRBV29-1, with 10 bases lining up with TRBD2. The material sequenced was peripheral blood, taken on day 0 of MenACWY control vaccination. This sequence was found in an adult in good health. The CDR3 protein is CSAETSGETQYF. In nucleotides, the CDR3 is TGCAGCGCCGAGACTAGCGGGGAGACCCAGTACTTC.